This paragraph reports one TCR beta chain. Assay used: immunoSEQ multiplex PCR; TCRdb lists only in-frame clones, some missing. The sample records over 35,000 clones, around 92% being singletons. The data derive from a study of T cell changes during pregnancy in multiple sclerosis. Germline lookup yields CDR1 SGHNT and CDR2 YENEEA. The length of the CDR3 is 9 residues. Trimming took 11 bases from V and 8 from J, leaving 9 bases between them. This rearrangement joins TRBV11-3 to TRBJ1-2; D gene ambiguous. Sequenced sample: peripheral blood. This clonotype originated in a female donor with multiple sclerosis, enrolled in a pregnancy study. CDR3 bases: TGTGCCCTGCAAGGGGGCTACACCTTC. It is translated as CALQGGYTF.